The rows below give T cell receptor beta chains drawn from one sample of a study of blood T cell repertoires in COVID-19. The protocol was immunoSEQ multiplex PCR, while the TCRdb copy is restricted to in-frame clones and leaves out a portion. This table holds about 220,000 clones, approximately 80% found once. The sample was peripheral blood. The receptors originated from a man between 25 and 39 years old with active or convalescent COVID-19. Both conserved end residues are part of each CDR3. A D gene is named only where the DNA matches it firmly. Clone sizes are given selectively: once, few, many, or a class where the clone is expanded.

CASSPDRDYGYTF TGTGCCAGCTCACCTGACAGGGACTATGGCTACACCTTC TRBD1 TRBJ1-2 . TRBV18
CASSIGGSHEQYF TGTGCCAGTAGTATTGGGGGGTCCCACGAGCAGTACTTC . TRBJ2-7 . TRBV19
CASSQEQALGGYTF TGCGCCAGCAGCCAAGAGCAGGCCCTTGGGGGCTACACCTTC . TRBJ1-2 . TRBV4-1
CASSQGRDYLYNEQFF TGCGCCAGCAGCCAAGGCCGGGACTACCTTTACAATGAGCAGTTCTTC TRBD2 TRBJ2-1 . TRBV4-3
CASSLSLRGQPQHF TGTGCCAGCAGTTTATCGTTAAGGGGTCAGCCCCAGCATTTT . TRBJ1-5 . TRBV27
CASNYLNTEAFF TGTGCCAGCAATTACTTGAACACTGAAGCTTTCTTT . TRBJ1-1 . TRBV12-3/TRBV12-4
CASSLGPGLESEQYF TGTGCCAGCAGCTTAGGTCCGGGACTAGAGTCCGAGCAGTACTTC TRBD2 TRBJ2-7 . TRBV7-7
CASSEAPGFAQPQHF TGTGCCAGCAGTGAAGCTCCCGGGTTCGCTCAGCCCCAGCATTTT . TRBJ1-5 . TRBV6-1
CASSLRQGDEKLFF TGTGCCAGCAGCTTACGACAGGGTGATGAAAAACTGTTTTTT TRBD1 TRBJ1-4 . TRBV13
CASSYTGLAGGSTYEQYF TGTGCCAGCAGTTACACGGGGTTAGCGGGAGGATCTACGTACGAGCAGTACTTC TRBD2 TRBJ2-7 . TRBV6-2/TRBV6-3
CASSPPGQSYGYTF TGTGCCAGCAGTCCCCCGGGACAGAGTTATGGCTACACCTTC TRBD1 TRBJ1-2 few TRBV11-2
CASSLDSSNQPQHF TGTGCCAGCAGCTTAGATAGTAGCAATCAGCCCCAGCATTTT . TRBJ1-5 . TRBV7-2
CASRRTGGSGANVLTF TGTGCCAGCAGAAGGACAGGGGGCTCTGGGGCCAACGTCCTGACTTTC TRBD1 TRBJ2-6 . TRBV7-2
CASSLDGQHNEKLFF TGTGCCAGCAGCTTAGATGGACAGCATAATGAAAAACTGTTTTTT . TRBJ1-4 . TRBV7-9
CASSYPGQGRAQHF TGTGCCAGCAGTTATCCGGGACAGGGAAGGGCCCAGCATTTT TRBD1 TRBJ1-5 . TRBV28
CATQRQASGANVLTF TGTGCCACTCAACGACAGGCCTCTGGGGCCAACGTCCTGACTTTC . TRBJ2-6 . TRBV19
CASSVAGRQGWGEQFF TGTGCCAGCAGCGTAGCTGGGAGACAGGGTTGGGGTGAGCAGTTCTTC TRBD1 TRBJ2-1 . TRBV9
CASRKDRERGKLFF TGCGCCAGCAGGAAGGACAGGGAAAGGGGCAAACTGTTTTTT TRBD1 TRBJ1-4 few TRBV23-1
CASSLFTRQAVAKNIQYF TGTGCCAGCAGCTTATTTACTAGACAGGCCGTAGCCAAAAACATTCAGTACTTC . TRBJ2-4 . TRBV7-2
CASSSGGTIQYF TGTGCCAGCAGCTCGGGGGGCACGATTCAGTACTTC . TRBJ2-4 . TRBV7-9
CASKQGSGPSYEQYF TGTGCCAGCAAACAAGGGTCAGGGCCCTCCTACGAGCAGTACTTC . TRBJ2-7 . TRBV2
CASSLDSGNTEAFF TGCGCCAGCAGCTTGGATTCCGGGAACACTGAAGCTTTCTTT . TRBJ1-1 . TRBV5-1
CASSPTGTRPNSGNTIYF TGTGCCAGCAGCCCCACCGGGACAAGGCCAAACTCTGGAAACACCATATATTTT . TRBJ1-3 . TRBV5-6
CASSLGQGASYEQYF TGCGCCAGCAGCCTAGGACAGGGGGCGTCCTACGAGCAGTACTTC TRBD1 TRBJ2-7 . TRBV5-1
CASSLAGVVMPQHF TGTGCCAGCAGCTTGGCAGGGGTGGTTATGCCCCAGCATTTT . TRBJ1-5 . TRBV5-8
CASSQVKDFNSPLHF TGCGCCAGCAGCCAAGTGAAGGACTTCAATTCACCCCTCCACTTT . TRBJ1-6 . TRBV4-3
CAPKWRPRNTGELFF TGTGCCCCCAAGTGGAGGCCTAGGAACACCGGGGAGCTGTTTTTT . TRBJ2-2 . TRBV19
CASTVRASGGTDTQYF TGTGCCAGTACCGTCCGGGCTAGCGGGGGCACAGATACGCAGTATTTT TRBD2 TRBJ2-3 . TRBV19
CATRRGDTNEKLFF TGTGCCACCCGCAGGGGAGACACTAATGAAAAACTGTTTTTT . TRBJ1-4 once TRBV10-3
CASSRPYGTSLNEQFF TGTGCCAGCAGCCGCCCGTACGGGACTAGTTTGAATGAGCAGTTCTTC TRBD2 TRBJ2-1 . TRBV11-2
CASSFSLQGRFAYEQYF TGTGCCAGCAGCTTTTCCCTACAGGGCCGCTTTGCCTACGAGCAGTACTTC . TRBJ2-7 . TRBV5-5
CASSSPLAGVPQRTNEQFF TGTGCCAGTAGTTCCCCCTTAGCGGGAGTCCCGCAAAGGACCAATGAGCAGTTCTTC TRBD2 TRBJ2-1 . TRBV19
CASTLRRDSNYGYTF TGTGCCAGCACCCTAAGAAGGGACTCCAACTATGGCTACACCTTC . TRBJ1-2 . TRBV28
CASSIRPGGVNTEAFF TGTGCCAGTAGTATCCGCCCAGGGGGAGTGAACACTGAAGCTTTCTTT TRBD1 TRBJ1-1 . TRBV19
CASSLGQGSYEQYF TGCGCCAGCAGCTTGGGACAGGGCTCCTACGAGCAGTACTTC TRBD1 TRBJ2-7 once TRBV5-1
CASSLSQGAGEAFF TGTGCCAGCAGCTTATCGCAGGGGGCGGGTGAAGCTTTCTTT TRBD1 TRBJ1-1 . TRBV7-6
CASSLKATGGALYEQYF TGTGCCAGCAGCTTAAAGGCTACGGGGGGCGCCCTCTACGAGCAGTACTTC . TRBJ2-7 . TRBV7-2
CASSFNRGGRHEKLFF TGTGCCAGCAGCTTTAACAGGGGGGGCAGACATGAAAAACTGTTTTTT TRBD1 TRBJ1-4 . TRBV5-8
CASSPSPPGMDQPQHF TGTGCCAGCAGCCCCTCTCCCCCCGGGATGGATCAGCCCCAGCATTTT . TRBJ1-5 few TRBV28
CASSTSGGAPEELFF TGTGCCAGCAGTACTAGCGGGGGGGCACCCGAGGAGCTGTTTTTT TRBD2 TRBJ2-2 . TRBV6-4
CASGGQGVDEQFF TGCGCCAGCGGGGGACAGGGGGTAGATGAGCAGTTCTTC TRBD1 TRBJ2-1 . TRBV5-1
CASSLSISGSFPGELFF TGTGCCAGCAGCTTGTCCATTAGCGGGAGTTTCCCCGGGGAGCTGTTTTTT TRBD2 TRBJ2-2 once TRBV5-6
CASSLGVPGELFF TGTGCCAGCAGTTTAGGAGTCCCCGGGGAGCTGTTTTTT . TRBJ2-2 . TRBV12-3/TRBV12-4
CASSVGSGGYGYTF TGTGCCAGCAGCGTAGGAAGTGGAGGCTATGGCTACACCTTC . TRBJ1-2 once TRBV9
CASSYSPGVNTEAFF TGTGCCAGCAGTTATAGCCCCGGGGTCAACACTGAAGCTTTCTTT . TRBJ1-1 few TRBV6-2/TRBV6-3
CASSSGAGEAF TGTGCCAGCAGTTCTGGGGCAGGGGAAGCCTTC . TRBJ1-2 . TRBV9
CASNGGQYQETQYF TGTGCCAGCAATGGGGGCCAGTACCAAGAGACCCAGTACTTC . TRBJ2-5 few TRBV2
CASSVAPNQPQHF TGTGCCAGCAGCGTAGCCCCAAATCAGCCCCAGCATTTT . TRBJ1-5 . TRBV9
CATSDLGRPGQDSSYEQYF TGTGCCACCAGTGATTTAGGTAGGCCGGGACAGGATAGCTCCTACGAGCAGTACTTC TRBD1 TRBJ2-7 . TRBV24-1
CASSIAGRAAGELFF TGTGCCAGTAGTATAGCCGGGAGGGCCGCCGGGGAGCTGTTTTTT TRBD2 TRBJ2-2 . TRBV19
CASSLTGQGDSPLHF TGTGCCAGCAGCTTAACGGGACAGGGGGATTCACCCCTCCACTTT TRBD1 TRBJ1-6 . TRBV7-9
CASSANQVYTEAFF TGTGCCAGCAGCGCCAATCAGGTTTACACTGAAGCTTTCTTT . TRBJ1-1 . TRBV9
CSASQQPYSPLHF TGCAGTGCTAGTCAACAACCATATTCACCCCTCCACTTT . TRBJ1-6 . TRBV20-1